One T cell receptor beta chain is described in this entry. Using immunoSEQ multiplex PCR, the repertoire was profiled, and TCRdb retains in-frame clones only, with some absent. The sample carries about 27,000 clones, 93% recorded once. The data were obtained in a study of chemoradiotherapy in HPV16-positive cancers. Trimming stripped 4 bases from V and 4 bases from J, with 13 bases between. CDR3 length equals 14 residues. Per germline, CDR1 SEHNR and CDR2 FQNEAQ (reference sequence). The sample here was blood, taken from a patient who underwent chemoradiotherapy. V is TRBV7-9 and J is TRBJ2-5; possibly TRBD2 for D (7 bases). The clonotype was recovered from a human donor with HPV-associated anogenital cancer. The CDR3, as DNA: TGTGCCAGCAGCTACAGGGCTAGCGGAGAGACCCAGTACTTC. Encoded protein: CASSYRASGETQYF. The whole variable domain, remainder taken from reference TRBV7-9 and TRBJ2-5, is DTGVSQNPRHKITKRGQNVTFRCDPISEHNRLYWYRQTLGQGPEFLTYFQNEAQLEKSRLLSDRFSAERPKGSFSTLEIQRTEQGDSAMYLCASSYRASGETQYFGPGTRLLVL.